These 16 T cell receptor beta chains were sequenced from one sample in a study of molecular identifiers for immune sequencing clone quantification. TCRdb used MiXCR to reprocess the PCR reads, holding one entry per CDR3 protein. The data contain 75,000 to 95,000 distinct CDR3 sequences, 20% to 25% of them seen just once; the ten biggest clones take up roughly 0.76%. Material: naive CD8+ T cells from blood, with Jurkat cell RNA spiked in. Indicated subset: FACS-sorted CD8+CD4-CCR7+CD45RA+ naive T cells. These TCRs come from a human donor in good health. Some libraries in this study had Jurkat cell RNA spiked in.

This clonotype was seen many times. The V gene is TRBV25-1, the J gene TRBJ2-7; D not certain. Germline CDR1 is MGHDK and CDR2 is SYGVNS. V was trimmed by 2 bases and J by 5 bases, leaving 4 bases between them. CDR3 length: 11 residues. CDR3 amino acids: CASSERDEQYF. The CDR3 DNA is TGTGCCAGCAGTGAAAGGGACGAGCAGTACTTC.

CDR3 coding DNA: TGTGCCAGCAGCTTAGGTGAACAGGTCTATAGCAATCAGCCCCAGCATTTT. Amino acids: CASSLGEQVYSNQPQHF. This chain connects TRBV7-9 to TRBJ1-5; D may be TRBD1 (5 bases). The CDR3 length is 17 residues. The germline gives CDR1 SEHNR, CDR2 FQNEAQ (reference sequence). V was shortened by 1 base and J by 0 bases, with 13 bases between the two germline ends.

The table lists this clonotype with a few counts. The chain has TRBV10-1 and TRBJ2-3; TRBD2 aligns across 7 bases. CDR3 length: 15 residues. The germline CDR1 and CDR2 sequences are WNHNN and SYGVQD (reference sequence). V trimming: 4 bases; J trimming: 0 bases; junction bases outside the gene matches: 4. CDR3 loop: CASSALADSTDTQYF. The CDR3 nucleotides are TGCGCCAGCAGTGCCCTAGCGGACAGCACAGATACGCAGTATTTT.

This clonotype was counted many times. CDR3 sequence reads: CASSYDLSTDTQYF. CDR3 bases: TGTGCCAGCAGTTACGATCTTTCGACAGATACGCAGTATTTT. V gene TRBV6-5 combines with J gene TRBJ2-3, with unresolved D. The germline V gene has CDR1 MNHEY and CDR2 SVGAGI. The CDR3 has 14 amino acids. Between the trimmed V and J ends, which lost 2 bases and 3 bases, there was a span of 9 bases.

On this clonotype itself: An end of the junction differs from the germline gene, which may be a read error. The chain carries TRBV27 and TRBJ2-3, with D unresolved. The CDR3 runs 13 residues. CDR1 and CDR2 (germline): MNHEY, SMNVEV (reference sequence). CDR3 sequence: CASSLLGTDTRYF. CDR3 nucleotides: TGTGCCAGCAGTTTGCTAGGCACAGATACGCGGTATTTT.

The chain links TRBV4-3 to TRBJ2-7, with 11 bases aligning to TRBD1. The CDR3 contains 19 residues. CDR1 and CDR2 (germline): LGHNA, YSLEER. The J segment lost 7 bases and the V segment lost 0 bases, leaving 17 bases of the junction unmatched. The CDR3 sequence: CASSQEGTHAGTGGYEQYF. Written as DNA, the CDR3 is TGCGCCAGCAGCCAAGAGGGCACTCACGCCGGGACAGGGGGTTATGAGCAGTACTTC.

This clonotype came up many times. The rearrangement links TRBV30 to TRBJ2-7; D perhaps matches TRBD1 (5 bases). V was clipped by 1 base and J by 2 bases, with 18 bases between them. The CDR3 contains 16 residues. Looked up from germline, CDR1 is GTSNPN and CDR2 is SVGIG (reference sequence). The CDR3 region has the DNA TGTGCCTGGAGTGACTCTAGACAGTCCCCCACCTACGAGCAGTACTTC. Residues: CAWSDSRQSPTYEQYF.

The chain carries TRBV7-7 and TRBJ2-1; no definite D call. The V and J ends lost 3 bases and 4 bases respectively, with 7 bases between them. Germline CDR1 and CDR2: SSHAT and FNYEAQ (reference sequence). This CDR3 has 13 residues. The CDR3 DNA reads as TGTGCCAGCAGCTTTAATTGGTACAATGAGCAGTTCTTC. This encodes CASSFNWYNEQFF.

This clonotype was counted ten times or more. The rearrangement uses TRBV9 and TRBJ1-1, with D uncertain. CDR3 length: 14 amino acids. V lost 0 bases to trimming and J lost 6 bases, with 12 bases between them. Germline V gene sequence: CDR1 SGDLS, CDR2 YYNGEE. CDR3 bases: TGTGCCAGCAGCGTAGCGGGTGAGGTGGCTGAAGCTTTCTTT. Translating gives CASSVAGEVAEAFF. Drawing the rest from reference TRBV9 and TRBJ1-1, the complete variable domain is DSGVTQTPKHLITATGQRVTLRCSPRSGDLSVYWYQQSLDQGLQFLIQYYNGEERAKGNILERFSAQQFPDLHSELNLSSLELGDSALYFCASSVAGEVAEAFFGQGTRLTVV.

In its sample, this clonotype was seen once. This may arise from a read error, as a much more abundant clone is one base away. The chain combines TRBV29-1 with TRBJ2-5; the D is unclear. The CDR3 is 15 residues long. CDR1 and CDR2 from the germline V gene are SQVTM and ANQGSEA. As DNA, the CDR3 is TGCGGCGTTGAAGGATCCGACTGGCCAAGGGAGACCCAGTACTTC. Its protein product is CGVEGSDWPRETQYF.

This clonotype was recorded a few times. This chain joins TRBV4-1 and TRBJ2-5, with D possibly matching TRBD1 (6 bases). V was clipped by 4 bases and J by 3 bases, with 12 bases between them. CDR3 length: 14 amino acids. From germline, CDR1 is MGHRA and CDR2 YSYEKL. As DNA, the CDR3 is TGCGCCAGCAGCCCTGGACAGTTAGAAGAGACCCAGTACTTC. Translated, it gives CASSPGQLEETQYF.

The chain joins TRBV7-9 to TRBJ2-5; D is possibly TRBD1 (6 bases). Germline values: CDR1 SEHNR, CDR2 FQNEAQ (reference sequence). The CDR3 extends over 18 amino acids. V dropped 2 bases and J dropped 3 bases, with 22 bases sitting between them. The CDR3 sequence: CASSLRPWVEGDEETQYF. The CDR3 DNA sequence: TGTGCCAGCAGCTTACGGCCTTGGGTTGAGGGGGACGAAGAGACCCAGTACTTC. Combining the CDR3 with reference TRBV7-9 and TRBJ2-5 gives the whole variable domain DTGVSQNPRHKITKRGQNVTFRCDPISEHNRLYWYRQTLGQGPEFLTYFQNEAQLEKSRLLSDRFSAERPKGSFSTLEIQRTEQGDSAMYLCASSLRPWVEGDEETQYFGPGTRLLVL.

This clonotype turned up a few times. The rearrangement joins TRBV3-1 to TRBJ2-3; no definite D call. V gave up 3 bases and J gave up 3 bases, with 13 bases separating them. The CDR3 covers 15 residues. Germline V CDR1 and CDR2: LGHDT, YNNKEL (reference sequence). This CDR3 is CASSHPLALTDTQYF. For the CDR3, the DNA is TGTGCCAGCAGCCACCCCCTTGCGTTGACAGATACGCAGTATTTT.

With respect to this clonotype: The junction departs from the called germline gene at one end, perhaps through a read error. V is TRBV5-6 and J is TRBJ2-7; weak D call: TRBD2 (7 bases). Germline loops: CDR1 SGHDT, CDR2 YYEEEE. The CDR3 runs to 13 residues. CDR3 sequence (DNA): TGTGACAGCAGCTTGGGGGGGCCCTACGAGCAGTACTTC. This gives the protein CDSSLGGPYEQYF.

The chain couples TRBV13 to TRBJ2-1; 8 nucleotides agree with TRBD2. Losses at the gene ends were 5 bases for V and 0 bases for J; bases not matched to a gene: 12. The length of the CDR3 is 18 residues. Germline lookup yields CDR1 PRHDT and CDR2 FYEKMQ (reference sequence). The CDR3 loop reads CASSPALADELSYNEQFF. The CDR3 DNA sequence: TGTGCCAGCAGCCCGGCACTAGCGGACGAACTCTCCTACAATGAGCAGTTCTTC.

This clonotype was recorded many times. The chain uses TRBV5-5 and TRBJ2-3; D not resolved. V lost 0 bases, J lost 3 bases, and 8 bases lay in between. Germline assignment: CDR1 SGHKS and CDR2 YYEKEE (reference sequence). This CDR3 has 14 amino acids. The CDR3 sequence: CASSLESSTDTQYF. For the CDR3, the DNA is TGTGCCAGCAGCTTGGAGAGTAGTACAGATACGCAGTATTTT.